The rows below give T cell receptor beta chains drawn from one sample of a study of blood T cell repertoires in COVID-19. The assay was immunoSEQ multiplex PCR, and TCRdb's table has in-frame clones only and misses some. The data contain fewer than 60,000 clones, more than 75% of them seen just once; the ten biggest clones take up roughly 4%. Sequencing was done on a sample of peripheral blood. These receptors originate from a human donor in a cohort sampled during active COVID-19. Both conserved end residues are part of each CDR3. The D gene is left open where the match is weak. The size field is filled for only some rows; it gives once, few, many or a size class.

V	J	length	size	D	CDR3	DNA
TRBV10-2	TRBJ2-1	15	NA	NA	CASRTLDSSYNEQFF	TGCGCCAGCCGTACACTGGACAGTTCCTACAATGAGCAGTTCTTC
TRBV30	TRBJ2-7	13	NA	TRBD2	CAWSRGGVYEQYF	TGTGCCTGGAGCCGCGGGGGGGTGTACGAGCAGTACTTC
TRBV6-5	TRBJ1-5	15	NA	NA	CASSYSSQGIQPQHF	TGTGCCAGCAGTTACTCGTCACAGGGAATACAGCCCCAGCATTTT
TRBV9	TRBJ2-2	17	NA	TRBD2	CASSVGTSGLNTGELFF	TGTGCCAGCAGCGTTGGGACTAGCGGGTTGAACACCGGGGAGCTGTTTTTT
TRBV29-1	TRBJ2-3	13	NA	NA	CSAPAGLGDTQYF	TGCAGCGCTCCTGCGGGGTTGGGAGATACGCAGTATTTT
TRBV28	TRBJ2-7	16	once	TRBD1	CASRPYSRGRGHEQYF	TGTGCCAGCAGACCCTACTCCAGGGGGCGAGGGCACGAGCAGTACTTC
TRBV9	TRBJ1-2	13	NA	NA	CASSVGGNYGYTF	TGTGCCAGCAGCGTAGGAGGGAACTATGGCTACACCTTC
TRBV2	TRBJ2-1	16	NA	NA	CASSEEVTRGYNEQFF	TGTGCCAGCAGTGAAGAGGTGACTAGGGGCTACAATGAGCAGTTCTTC
TRBV5-1	TRBJ2-4	15	NA	NA	CASSLGDRGRTIQYF	TGCGCCAGCAGCTTGGGAGACAGAGGTCGAACCATTCAGTACTTC
TRBV29-1	TRBJ2-4	18	NA	TRBD1	CSVEDRFGTGGDKNIQYF	TGCAGCGTTGAAGATCGTTTCGGGACAGGGGGGGACAAAAACATTCAGTACTTC
TRBV9	TRBJ2-1	16	NA	TRBD2	CASSVVAGTYYNEQFF	TGTGCCAGCAGCGTAGTAGCGGGAACGTACTACAATGAGCAGTTCTTC
TRBV6-5	TRBJ1-6	16	NA	TRBD1	CASSYSLVRGNSPLHF	TGTGCCAGCAGTTACTCGCTCGTCAGGGGGAATTCACCCCTCCACTTT
TRBV7-3	TRBJ2-3	16	once	NA	CASSPLPRIAGDTQYF	TGTGCCAGCAGCCCACTCCCCCGAATAGCAGGGGATACGCAGTATTTT
TRBV25-1	TRBJ1-1	13	once	NA	CASSRGANTEAFF	TGTGCCAGCAGCAGGGGCGCTAACACTGAAGCTTTCTTT
TRBV14	TRBJ1-4	13	NA	NA	CASSRRQAEKLFF	TGTGCCAGCAGCCGACGACAGGCCGAAAAACTGTTTTTT
TRBV7-2	TRBJ2-2	16	NA	TRBD1	CASSRGTGVSTGELFF	TGTGCCAGCAGCCGGGGCACAGGGGTGAGCACCGGGGAGCTGTTTTTT
TRBV24-1	TRBJ2-1	16	NA	TRBD1	CATSDLPPTGGDEQFF	TGTGCCACCAGTGATTTACCCCCGACAGGGGGGGATGAGCAGTTCTTC
TRBV20-1	TRBJ1-1	14	NA	TRBD1	CSASRQGGRTEAFF	TGCAGTGCTAGTCGACAGGGGGGAAGAACTGAAGCTTTCTTT
TRBV18	TRBJ1-3	14	NA	NA	CASSPRTSGNTIYF	TGTGCCAGCTCACCAAGGACATCTGGAAACACCATATATTTT
TRBV15	TRBJ1-6	17	NA	NA	CATSREPSGGRDSPLHF	TGTGCCACCAGCAGAGAACCCTCCGGGGGGCGTGATTCACCCCTCCACTTT
TRBV20-1	TRBJ1-6	14	NA	TRBD1	CSASNRGENSPLHF	TGCAGTGCTAGTAACAGGGGGGAGAATTCACCCCTCCACTTT
TRBV7-9	TRBJ1-4	14	NA	NA	CASSFGGLVEKLFF	TGTGCCAGCAGCTTTGGGGGCCTCGTTGAAAAACTGTTTTTT
TRBV27	TRBJ1-1	16	NA	TRBD1	CASSLTPDTGGTEAFF	TGTGCCAGCAGTTTAACCCCGGACACAGGGGGGACTGAAGCTTTCTTT
TRBV18	TRBJ2-7	16	NA	TRBD2	CASSPKRASGSYEQYF	TGTGCCAGCTCACCCAAACGGGCTAGCGGCTCCTACGAGCAGTACTTC
TRBV5-4	TRBJ2-7	14	few	NA	CASSFFRGTYEQYF	TGTGCCAGCAGCTTCTTTCGGGGGACCTACGAGCAGTACTTC
TRBV11-2	TRBJ1-4	14	NA	NA	CASSPRGTNEKLFF	TGTGCCAGCAGCCCCAGGGGTACTAATGAAAAACTGTTTTTT
TRBV5-1	TRBJ1-1	13	once	NA	CASSLEGATEAFF	TGCGCCAGCAGCTTGGAAGGGGCCACTGAAGCTTTCTTT